This T cell receptor beta chain was recovered during a study of T cells in Graves' hyperthyroidism and ophthalmopathy. Trimming removed 0 bases from V and 5 bases from J, with 8 bases in between. The germline gives CDR1 ENHRY, CDR2 SYGVKD. CDR3 length equals 13 residues. Using RNA transcripts as the source, TCR beta CDR3 regions were amplified. Initially, a first-round RT-PCR of the TCR CDR3 employed the HTBI primer set. TCRdb used MiXCR to reprocess the multiplex PCR reads, holding one entry per CDR3 protein. The sample has about 350,000 distinct CDR3 sequences, approximately 15% seen once. With a duration under 2 months, the hyperthyroidism was newly diagnosed in patients aged 18 to 65. This clonotype was recorded many times.

This sequence was found in a woman aged 25 to 45 with Graves' hyperthyroidism. This chain uses TRBV10-3 with TRBJ2-7; D might be TRBD1 (6 bases). The sequencing sample was made of blood. CDR3 nucleotide sequence: TGTGCCATCAGTGAGTCTCAGGGGAACGAGCAGTACTTC. Its protein is CAISESQGNEQYF.